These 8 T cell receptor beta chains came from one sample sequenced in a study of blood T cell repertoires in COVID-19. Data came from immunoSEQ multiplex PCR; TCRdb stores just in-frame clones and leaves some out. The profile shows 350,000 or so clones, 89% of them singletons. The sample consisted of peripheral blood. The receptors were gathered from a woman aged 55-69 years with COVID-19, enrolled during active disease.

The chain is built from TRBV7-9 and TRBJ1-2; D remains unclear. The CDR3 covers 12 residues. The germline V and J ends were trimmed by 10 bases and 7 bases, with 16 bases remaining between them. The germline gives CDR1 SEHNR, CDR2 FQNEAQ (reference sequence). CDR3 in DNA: TGTGCCATACAAAATACCGAGGGTGGCTACACCTTC. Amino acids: CAIQNTEGGYTF.

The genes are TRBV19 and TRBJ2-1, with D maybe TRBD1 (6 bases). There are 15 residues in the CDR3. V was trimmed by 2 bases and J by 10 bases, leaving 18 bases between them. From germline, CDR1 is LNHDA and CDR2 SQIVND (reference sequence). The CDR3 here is CASSITGGGLREQFF. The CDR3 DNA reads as TGTGCCAGTAGTATAACTGGGGGCGGTCTGAGGGAGCAGTTCTTC.

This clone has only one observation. CDR3 bases: TGTGCCAGCTCAAGGGGACAGACCCAATTGAACACTGAAGCTTTCTTT. Protein sequence: CASSRGQTQLNTEAFF. The chain uses TRBV18 and TRBJ1-1; 7 positions agree with TRBD1. The CDR3 has 16 residues. V trimming: 5 bases; J trimming: 0 bases; junction bases outside the gene matches: 9. Germline V lookup: CDR1 KGHSH, CDR2 LQKENI.

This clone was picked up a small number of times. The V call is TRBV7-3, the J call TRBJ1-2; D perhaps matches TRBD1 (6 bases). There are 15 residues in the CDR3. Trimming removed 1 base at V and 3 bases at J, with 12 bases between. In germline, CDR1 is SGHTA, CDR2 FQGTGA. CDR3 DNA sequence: TGTGCCAGCAGCTTAATCCCAGGGGACCACTATGGCTACACCTTC. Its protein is CASSLIPGDHYGYTF.

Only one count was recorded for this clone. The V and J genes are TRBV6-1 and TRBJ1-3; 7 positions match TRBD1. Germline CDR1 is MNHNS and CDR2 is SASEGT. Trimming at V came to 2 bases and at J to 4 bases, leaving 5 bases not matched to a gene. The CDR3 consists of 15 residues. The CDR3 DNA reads TGTGCCAGCAGTGAACAGGGGGAAATAGGAAACACCATATATTTT. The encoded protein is CASSEQGEIGNTIYF.

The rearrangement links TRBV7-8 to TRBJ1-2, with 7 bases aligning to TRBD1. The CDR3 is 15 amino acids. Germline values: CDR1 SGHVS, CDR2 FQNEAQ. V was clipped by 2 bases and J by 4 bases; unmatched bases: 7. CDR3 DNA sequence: TGTGCCAGCAGCTTAAGTTTACAGGGGCCCTATGGCTACACCTTC. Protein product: CASSLSLQGPYGYTF.

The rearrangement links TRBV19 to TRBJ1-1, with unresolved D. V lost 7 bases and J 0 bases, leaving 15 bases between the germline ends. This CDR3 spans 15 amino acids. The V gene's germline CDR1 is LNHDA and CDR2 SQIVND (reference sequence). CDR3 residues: CASNPRGPMNTEAFF. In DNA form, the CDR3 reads TGTGCCAGTAACCCTCGGGGTCCCATGAACACTGAAGCTTTCTTT.

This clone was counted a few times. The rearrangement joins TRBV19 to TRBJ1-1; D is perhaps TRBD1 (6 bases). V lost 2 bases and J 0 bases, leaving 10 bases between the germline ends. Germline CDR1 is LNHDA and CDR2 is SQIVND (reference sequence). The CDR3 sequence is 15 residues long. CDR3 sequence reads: CASSIRQAMNTEAFF. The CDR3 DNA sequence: TGTGCCAGTAGTATACGACAGGCTATGAACACTGAAGCTTTCTTT. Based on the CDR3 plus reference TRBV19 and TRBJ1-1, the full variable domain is DGGITQSPKYLFRKEGQNVTLSCEQNLNHDAMYWYRQDPGQGLRLIYYSQIVNDFQKGDIAEGYSVSREKKESFPLTVTSAQKNPTAFYLCASSIRQAMNTEAFFGQGTRLTVV.